This T cell receptor beta chain derives from a study of Ad26.COV2.S vaccination and SARS-CoV-2 variants. As for the study in general: Participant was drawn from the COV1001 Ad26.COV2.S trial arm.

Described treatment: around 19 received Ad26.COV2.S at low or high dose, single or two shots; roughly five received placebo; per-sample allocation not given. Samples were taken on day 63 after the first vaccine or placebo injection. This CDR3 region has 16 residues. Germline values: CDR1 SGHRS, CDR2 YFSETQ. The germline V and J ends were trimmed by 3 bases and 3 bases, with 18 bases remaining between them. The assay was immunoSEQ multiplex PCR, and TCRdb's table has in-frame clones only and misses some. The top ten clones hold around 2% of a sample with around 320,000 clones, about 82% of them seen once.

The genes are TRBV5-1 and TRBJ1-2; D perhaps matches TRBD1 (5 bases). The source of this sequence is a person between 18 and 59 years old who received the Ad26.COV2.S COVID-19 vaccine or a placebo. The sequencing used peripheral blood, collected in a trial of Ad26.COV2.S vaccine versus placebo. CDR3 amino acids: CASSSGLLGGDYGYTF. The CDR3 bases are TGCGCCAGCAGCTCGGGACTCCTGGGTGGTGACTATGGCTACACCTTC.